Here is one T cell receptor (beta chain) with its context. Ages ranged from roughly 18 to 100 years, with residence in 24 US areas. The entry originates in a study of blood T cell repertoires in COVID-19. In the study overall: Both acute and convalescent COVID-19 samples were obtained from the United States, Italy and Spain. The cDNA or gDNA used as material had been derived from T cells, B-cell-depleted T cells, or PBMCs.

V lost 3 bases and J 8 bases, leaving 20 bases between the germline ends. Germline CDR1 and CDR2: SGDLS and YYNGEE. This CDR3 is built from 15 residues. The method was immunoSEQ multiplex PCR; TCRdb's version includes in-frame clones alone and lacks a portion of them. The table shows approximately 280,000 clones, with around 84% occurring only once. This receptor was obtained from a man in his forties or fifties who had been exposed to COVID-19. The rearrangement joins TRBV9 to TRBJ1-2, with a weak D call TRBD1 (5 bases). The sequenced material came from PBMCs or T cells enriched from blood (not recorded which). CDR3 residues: CASSAISRGVRGYTF. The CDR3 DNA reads TGTGCCAGCAGCGCGATCAGTAGGGGTGTACGGGGCTACACCTTC.